The 27 T cell receptor beta chains below were found in one sample sequenced in a study of T cells in Graves' hyperthyroidism and ophthalmopathy. Amplification of TCR beta CDR3 regions was performed using RNA transcripts as template. The TCR CDR3 first-round RT-PCR relied on the HTBI primer set. TCRdb re-derived calls from the multiplex PCR reads in MiXCR, one entry per CDR3 protein. Here the sample spans more than 300,000 distinct CDR3 sequences, around 13% being singletons. The sequencing input was blood. Receptors were obtained from a woman aged 18-29 years with Graves' hyperthyroidism.

Note on this clonotype: A much bigger clone sits one base away, suggesting this may be a read error. The chain couples TRBV30 to TRBJ1-3, with D unresolved. The CDR3 totals 13 residues. The germline CDR1 and CDR2 sequences are GTSNPN and SVGIG (reference sequence). V lost 0 bases, J lost 8 bases, and 11 bases lay in between. This chain's CDR3 is CAWSVRRADTIYF. CDR3 coding DNA: TGTGCCTGGAGTGTACGGAGGGCGGACACCATATATTTT.

This chain uses TRBV24-1 with TRBJ2-1, with D possibly being TRBD1 or TRBD2 (6 bases each). The CDR3 sequence is 14 residues long. V lost 5 bases to trimming and J lost 7 bases, with 14 bases between them. In germline, CDR1 is KGHDR, CDR2 SFDVKD. DNA for the CDR3: TGTGCCACCAGTGCCACGGGGGCGGGTAATGAGCAGTTCTTC. This encodes CATSATGAGNEQFF.

This clonotype was recorded at least ten times. The chain recombines TRBV11-2 with TRBJ1-6; 7 bases are a match to TRBD1. The germline V gene encodes CDR1 SGHAT and CDR2 FQNNGV. V lost 5 bases to trimming and J lost 0 bases; unmatched junction nucleotides: 4. The CDR3 sequence is 16 residues long. The CDR3 loop is CASSLGQNSYNSPLHF. DNA of the CDR3: TGTGCCAGCAGCCTGGGACAGAACTCCTATAATTCACCCCTCCACTTT.

The rearrangement uses TRBV5-1 and TRBJ2-7, with D unclear. CDR1 is SGHRS, CDR2 YFSETQ, per germline. This CDR3 contains 13 residues. V gave up 0 bases and J gave up 4 bases, with 8 bases separating them. CDR3 nucleotides: TGCGCCAGCAGCTTGGGGAACACATACGAGCAGTACTTC. Translation: CASSLGNTYEQYF.

The chain employs TRBV12-3 or TRBV12-4 and TRBJ2-5, with 14 positions matching TRBD2. There are 16 residues in the CDR3. After removal of 7 bases from V and 4 bases from J, the junction contained 8 bases not matched to a gene. DNA of the CDR3: TGTGCCAGCACCCTGGGACTAGCGGGAGTTGGAGAGACCCAGTACTTC. This gives the protein CASTLGLAGVGETQYF.

In its sample, this clonotype was seen many times. This chain connects TRBV5-1 to TRBJ1-2; D may be TRBD1 (6 bases). There are 14 residues in the CDR3. Germline V lookup: CDR1 SGHRS, CDR2 YFSETQ. With 4 bases removed from V and 6 bases from J, the gap between germline ends came to 16 bases. The DNA of the CDR3 is TGCGCCAGCAGCCGCCTAGGGGGGGGCCATGGCTACACCTTC. This translates into CASSRLGGGHGYTF.

Ten or more counts support this clonotype. A clone one base away is much larger, so this may be a read error. This chain uses TRBV12-3 or TRBV12-4 with TRBJ1-5, with TRBD1 as a possible D gene (5 bases). This CDR3 contains 14 residues. V was shortened by 3 bases and J by 2 bases, with 8 bases between the two germline ends. The CDR3 reads CASSFSGGNQPQHF. CDR3 in DNA: TGTGCCAGCAGTTTCTCGGGGGGCAATCAGCCCCAGCATTTT.

In this sample, this clonotype turned up a few times. The chain combines TRBV5-1 with TRBJ2-2; TRBD2 agrees at 8 bases. The CDR3 consists of 17 residues. CDR1 is SGHRS and CDR2 is YFSETQ in the germline V gene. The J segment lost 5 bases and the V segment lost 5 bases, leaving 14 bases of the junction unmatched. CDR3 in amino acids: CASRQDIAGLTTGELFF. CDR3 coding DNA: TGCGCCAGCAGGCAAGATATAGCGGGATTAACAACCGGGGAGCTGTTTTTT.

This clonotype was detected many times. The rearrangement uses TRBV11-2 and TRBJ1-6, with D tentatively TRBD1 (5 bases). The CDR3 runs 14 residues. Trimming took 2 bases from V and 7 from J, leaving 9 bases between them. CDR1 SGHAT and CDR2 FQNNGV come from the germline V gene. The CDR3, as DNA: TGTGCCAGCAGCTTAATGGGACTAAATTCACCCCTCCACTTT. Translating it yields CASSLMGLNSPLHF.

This chain joins TRBV7-6 and TRBJ1-3; TRBD1 agrees at 9 bases. V gave up 1 base and J gave up 2 bases; unmatched junction bases: 6. Germline V CDR1 and CDR2: SGHVS, FNYEAQ. The length of the CDR3 is 17 residues. The CDR3 region is CASSLGGQGKTGNTIYF. CDR3 DNA: TGTGCCAGCAGCTTAGGGGGACAGGGTAAAACTGGAAACACCATATATTTT.

This clonotype occurred a few times. This may be a read error: a much more frequent sequence differs by one nucleotide. This rearrangement joins TRBV28 to TRBJ1-1; 9 positions match TRBD1. This CDR3 is 16 amino acids long. With V trimmed by 2 bases and J by 4 bases, 8 bases remained unmatched. The germline V gene has CDR1 MDHEN and CDR2 SYDVKM. In DNA, the CDR3 is TGTGCCAGCAGTTTACTATGGACAGGGGTGATCACTGAAGCTTTCTTT. Amino acid sequence: CASSLLWTGVITEAFF.

At least ten counts were recorded for this clonotype. The chain uses TRBV11-2 and TRBJ1-6; a possible D gene is TRBD1 (6 bases). The V end lost 5 bases, the J end lost 6 bases, and 14 bases lay between the germline ends. The CDR3 runs to 15 residues. Per germline, CDR1 SGHAT and CDR2 FQNNGV. CDR3 in amino acids: CASSAIRGRNSPLHF. The CDR3 region has the DNA TGTGCCAGCAGCGCTATCAGGGGCCGTAATTCACCCCTCCACTTT.

The gene calls are TRBV27 and TRBJ2-2; 7 bases match TRBD2. The CDR3 length is 17 residues. J was trimmed by 3 bases and V by 6 bases; bases with no gene match: 13. Germline V gives CDR1 MNHEY, CDR2 SMNVEV (reference sequence). This CDR3 is CASRPLLAVAHTGELFF. The CDR3 region has the DNA TGTGCCAGCAGACCCCTTCTAGCGGTTGCGCACACCGGGGAGCTGTTTTTT.

This clonotype was seen ten or more times. This chain uses TRBV6-2 or TRBV6-3 with TRBJ1-1, with TRBD1 identical over 10 bases. The CDR3 covers 13 residues. Trimming took 5 bases from V and 4 from J; bases not matched to a gene: 1. Germline loops: CDR1 MNHEY, CDR2 SVGEGT. The CDR3 coding sequence is TGTGCCAGCAGTCGACAGGGGGCCACTGAAGCTTTCTTT. Translating gives CASSRQGATEAFF.

This chain joins TRBV24-1 and TRBJ1-3, with D maybe TRBD1 (6 bases). Germline CDR1 is KGHDR and CDR2 is SFDVKD. Trimming left V 5 bases short and J 3 bases short, with 13 bases between. This CDR3 spans 15 amino acids. The CDR3 region is CATSVLQGSGNTIYF. The CDR3 coding sequence is TGTGCCACCAGTGTCCTACAGGGAAGTGGAAACACCATATATTTT.

This chain connects TRBV7-9 to TRBJ1-2; D is perhaps TRBD1 (5 bases). The V and J ends lost 5 bases and 1 base respectively, with 20 bases between them. CDR1 is SEHNR, CDR2 FQNEAQ, per germline (reference sequence). This CDR3 has 17 amino acids. This CDR3 is CASSDHPMAGFNYGYTF. CDR3 in DNA: TGTGCCAGCAGCGACCACCCTATGGCAGGGTTTAACTATGGCTACACCTTC.

Of note for this clonotype: This may come from a read error, since a much larger clone is one base off. This chain uses TRBV7-2 with TRBJ2-1; 9 nucleotides align to TRBD1. The J call is uncertain, as TRBJ2-7 better fits the DNA end. This CDR3 is 15 amino acids long. CDR1 is SGHTA, CDR2 FQGNSA, per germline. In DNA, the CDR3 is TGTGCCAGCAGCGCGGGACAGGGTACCTACAATGAGCAGTACTTC. Amino acid sequence: CASSAGQGTYNEQYF.

The chain uses TRBV4-2 and TRBJ2-2; 13 bases are a match to TRBD2. Germline CDR1 LGHNA, CDR2 YNFKEQ. The CDR3 covers 17 residues. Trimming at V came to 4 bases and at J to 1 base, leaving 3 bases not matched to a gene. CDR3 region: CASSRTSGGLNTGELFF. The CDR3 DNA reads TGTGCCAGCAGCCGGACTAGCGGGGGCCTGAACACCGGGGAGCTGTTTTTT.

This clonotype was counted at least ten times. The rearrangement links TRBV5-1 to TRBJ1-1; D is uncertain. Germline CDR1 is SGHRS and CDR2 is YFSETQ. CDR3 length: 14 residues. The V and J ends lost 0 bases and 5 bases respectively, with 11 bases between them. The CDR3 sequence is CASSLELQPTEAFF. Here the CDR3 DNA reads TGCGCCAGCAGCTTGGAACTCCAACCGACTGAAGCTTTCTTT.

As for this clonotype: This may be a read error, as it is one base from a much larger clone. The chain recombines TRBV20-1 with TRBJ2-2; 11 bases are shared with TRBD1. This CDR3 is 14 amino acids long. Germline V gives CDR1 DFQATT, CDR2 SNEGSKA (reference sequence). The CDR3 DNA is TGCAGTGCGCGGACAGGGGGCAGGAGCGGGGGGCTGTTTTTT. It codes for CSARTGGRSGGLFF.

In this sample, this clonotype turned up many times. The chain employs TRBV28 and TRBJ2-3, with 8 bases aligning to TRBD2. Germline values: CDR1 MDHEN, CDR2 SYDVKM. The CDR3 has 15 residues. With 2 bases clipped from V and 1 base from J, the junction kept 2 bases outside the gene matches. The CDR3 nucleotides are TGTGCCAGCAGTTTAACAGCGGGGGGCACAGATACGCAGTATTTT. Protein sequence: CASSLTAGGTDTQYF.

This clonotype occurred many times. This chain links TRBV7-2 with TRBJ2-2; D remains ambiguous. Germline CDR1 reads SGHTA; CDR2 reads FQGNSA. This CDR3 is 14 amino acids long. V lost 5 bases, J lost 4 bases, and 11 bases lay in between. In DNA form, the CDR3 reads TGTGCCAGCAGCATAACGAGGACCACCGGGGAGCTGTTTTTT. It specifies CASSITRTTGELFF.

This clonotype was detected only a few times. V usage is TRBV10-3 and J usage is TRBJ1-1; D is perhaps TRBD1 (6 bases). The V gene's germline CDR1 is ENHRY and CDR2 SYGVKD. The CDR3 has 13 amino acids. The V end was cut by 1 base, the J end by 4 bases, with 7 bases between. CDR3 nucleotide sequence: TGTGCCATCAGTGAGTTAGGGGGCACTGAAGCTTTCTTT. It yields the protein CAISELGGTEAFF.

The chain couples TRBV19 to TRBJ1-6; no firm D call. Germline CDR1 and CDR2: LNHDA and SQIVND (reference sequence). This CDR3 spans 14 amino acids. Trimming shortened V by 3 bases and J by 5 bases, and 8 bases separated the two germline ends. The CDR3 protein is CASSIRQNNSPLHF. The CDR3 region has the DNA TGTGCCAGTAGTATCCGCCAGAATAATTCACCCCTCCACTTT.

This clonotype was seen a few times. The chain couples TRBV18 to TRBJ2-3, with 10 bases matching TRBD2. With 3 bases clipped from V and 3 bases from J, the junction kept 12 bases outside the gene matches. Germline loops: CDR1 KGHSH, CDR2 LQKENI. CDR3 size: 18 residues. CDR3 bases: TGTGCCAGCTCACCCCTTTTTGAAGCGGGAGGGCGAACAGATACGCAGTATTTT. This encodes CASSPLFEAGGRTDTQYF.

Only a few counts were recorded for this clonotype. The rearrangement links TRBV9 to TRBJ2-1, with D tentatively TRBD2 (6 bases). Per germline, CDR1 SGDLS and CDR2 YYNGEE. The V end was cut by 4 bases, the J end by 4 bases, with 12 bases between. This CDR3 is built from 14 residues. The CDR3: CASSRESAYNEQFF. CDR3 DNA: TGTGCCAGCAGCCGGGAGAGCGCTTACAATGAGCAGTTCTTC.

This clonotype showed up just a few times. Being one base from a much bigger clone, this may be a read error. This chain joins TRBV27 and TRBJ1-2, with D uncertain. Trimming removed 11 bases at V and 5 bases at J, with 15 bases between. Germline V gene lookup returns CDR1 MNHEY and CDR2 SMNVEV (reference sequence). The CDR3 runs 12 residues. The CDR3 DNA sequence: TGTGCCGGCAAGATGATGGGTTATGGCTACACCTTC. Translating it yields CAGKMMGYGYTF.